The 26 T cell receptor beta chains listed next were all sequenced from one sample in a study of CD8+ T cells in alopecia areata. Treatment here: oral pan-JAK inhibitor, 5-10 mg twice daily. cDNA prepared by RNA extraction and subsequent reverse transcription served as the template for sequencing. Sequencing was performed with immunoSEQ multiplex PCR; in TCRdb, only in-frame clones are kept and a portion is missing. Here the sample spans 100,000 to 150,000 clones, about 54% being singletons. The source material was CD8+ T cells sorted from blood, sampled at week 4, from a patient treated with tofacitinib. Receptors originate from a human donor with alopecia areata.

This clone has only one observation. This chain connects TRBV30 to TRBJ1-4, with D unclear. V lost 6 bases and J lost 6, with 8 bases in between. The CDR3 has 11 amino acids. The germline V gene has CDR1 GTSNPN and CDR2 SVGIG (reference sequence). CDR3 sequence: CACSEDEKLFF. As DNA, the CDR3 is TGTGCCTGTAGCGAGGATGAAAAACTGTTTTTT.

V usage is TRBV13 and J usage is TRBJ2-7, with 14 bases that match TRBD2. Germline V lookup: CDR1 PRHDT, CDR2 FYEKMQ (reference sequence). The CDR3 extends over 14 amino acids. J gave up 4 bases and V 5 bases, and 1 base lay outside the gene matches. The CDR3 DNA sequence: TGTGCCAGCAGCAGGACTAGCGGGGGGTACGAGCAGTACTTC. As protein: CASSRTSGGYEQYF.

This clone was observed a handful of times. The chain has TRBV7-9 and TRBJ2-7, with D unclear. V lost 2 bases and J 0 bases, leaving 5 bases between the germline ends. This CDR3 comprises 13 residues. Germline V gene data show CDR1 as SEHNR and CDR2 as FQNEAQ (reference sequence). The CDR3 nucleotides are TGTGCCAGCAGCTTAAAGGGCTCCTACGAGCAGTACTTC. Translated: CASSLKGSYEQYF.

CDR3 amino acids: CAWSPPDNEQFF. CDR3 bases: TGTGCCTGGAGTCCCCCCGACAATGAGCAGTTCTTC. The chain joins TRBV30 to TRBJ2-1; D gene unclear. The ends were cut back, 2 bases at V and 5 bases at J, with 7 bases in the middle. The CDR3 is made up of 12 amino acids. Per the germline V gene, CDR1 is GTSNPN and CDR2 is SVGIG (reference sequence).

This clone has just a few counts. The chain has TRBV29-1 and TRBJ2-1; D not certain. CDR3 length equals 13 residues. V lost 2 bases to trimming and J lost 0 bases, with 5 bases between them. The germline V gene encodes CDR1 SQVTM and CDR2 ANQGSEA. The CDR3 reads CSVETSSYNEQFF. The DNA of the CDR3 is TGCAGCGTTGAAACAAGCTCCTACAATGAGCAGTTCTTC.

The V call is TRBV6-5, the J call TRBJ2-5; D uncertain. The CDR3 sequence is 14 residues long. V was pared by 3 bases and J by 2 bases, with 10 bases between. Germline CDR1 and CDR2: MNHEY and SVGAGI. The CDR3 DNA reads TGTGCCAGCAGTTATTTGCCGCAACAAGAGACCCAGTACTTC. This gives the protein CASSYLPQQETQYF.

This clone was picked up one time. The chain has TRBV27 and TRBJ2-7; 8 bases fit TRBD1. CDR3 length: 15 residues. The ends lost 4 bases at V and 2 bases at J; junction bases unmatched: 7. The germline V gene encodes CDR1 MNHEY and CDR2 SMNVEV (reference sequence). The CDR3: CASSSDRGSPYEQYF. Written as DNA, the CDR3 is TGTGCCAGCAGTTCCGACAGGGGTAGTCCCTACGAGCAGTACTTC.

The gene calls are TRBV13 and TRBJ2-7; maybe TRBD2 (6 bases). Germline values: CDR1 PRHDT, CDR2 FYEKMQ (reference sequence). Trimming pared 6 bases from V and 4 bases from J, leaving 10 bases between. The CDR3 totals 12 residues. CDR3 DNA sequence: TGTGCCAGCAGGGGGGACTCTTACGAGCAGTACTTC. Its protein product is CASRGDSYEQYF.

The V gene is TRBV27, the J gene TRBJ1-1; D ambiguous. CDR3 length: 14 residues. Germline CDR1 is MNHEY and CDR2 is SMNVEV (reference sequence). V shed 4 bases and J shed 4 bases, with 13 bases lying between them. The CDR3 DNA is TGTGCCAGCAGTTACGTCCGGCCGGGCACTGAAGCTTTCTTT. Its translation: CASSYVRPGTEAFF.

The chain has TRBV6-6 and TRBJ1-5; D gene uncertain. This CDR3 region has 14 residues. Between the trimmed V and J ends, which lost 6 bases and 0 bases, there was a span of 9 bases. Germline CDR1 and CDR2: MNHNY and SVGAGI (reference sequence). The DNA of the CDR3 is TGTGCCAGCAGGCATCCAGATAGCAATCAGCCCCAGCATTTT. Protein product: CASRHPDSNQPQHF.

The gene calls are TRBV29-1 and TRBJ2-1; 8 nucleotides match TRBD1. V lost 1 base, J lost 0 bases, and 5 bases stayed unmatched. Germline V lookup: CDR1 SQVTM, CDR2 ANQGSEA. This CDR3 is 16 amino acids long. CDR3 nucleotide sequence: TGCAGCGTTGAAGTTAAGGACAGGGCCTCCTACAATGAGCAGTTCTTC. Its translation: CSVEVKDRASYNEQFF.

The CDR3 sequence is CASSLDDRTGITEAFF. In DNA, the CDR3 is TGCGCCAGCAGCTTGGATGACCGGACCGGCATCACTGAAGCTTTCTTT. The chain carries TRBV5-1 and TRBJ1-1; unclear D gene. Germline values: CDR1 SGHRS, CDR2 YFSETQ. V lost 0 bases to trimming and J lost 4 bases, with 16 bases between them. CDR3 size: 16 residues.

This clone has a handful of counts. The J gene is TRBJ2-7, the V gene TRBV7-9; no clear D gene. With 5 bases removed from V and 0 bases from J, the gap between germline ends came to 8 bases. There are 13 residues in the CDR3. CDR1 is SEHNR, CDR2 FQNEAQ, per germline (reference sequence). This chain's CDR3 is CASSTGFSYEQYF. CDR3 nucleotide sequence: TGTGCCAGCAGCACCGGATTCTCCTACGAGCAGTACTTC.

V and J are TRBV29-1 and TRBJ2-7, with D unresolved. Trimming left V 4 bases short and J 2 bases short, with 12 bases between. From germline, CDR1 is SQVTM and CDR2 ANQGSEA. The CDR3 length is 13 residues. The CDR3 nucleotides read TGCAGCGTTGTCGAGGATATCCCCTACGAGCAGTACTTC. It yields the protein CSVVEDIPYEQYF.

In this sample, this clone turned up a few times. Additional DNA sequences in this sample encode the identical CDR3. The V call is TRBV30, the J call TRBJ2-7; 7 bases agree with TRBD1. V shed 0 bases and J 4 bases; nucleotides not matched to a gene: 3. The CDR3 runs to 13 residues. Germline V gene lookup returns CDR1 GTSNPN and CDR2 SVGIG (reference sequence). CDR3 sequence reads: CAWSVMTGYEQYF. In nucleotides, the CDR3 is TGTGCCTGGAGTGTTATGACAGGGTACGAGCAGTACTTC.

The chain couples TRBV2 to TRBJ2-7, with D tentatively TRBD1 or TRBD2 (6 bases each). V lost 6 bases, J lost 4 bases, and 16 bases lay in between. Germline CDR1 reads SNHLY; CDR2 reads FYNNEI. The CDR3 totals 14 residues. The CDR3 loop reads CASRDWGAGYEQYF. The CDR3 DNA is TGTGCCAGCAGAGATTGGGGGGCGGGATACGAGCAGTACTTC.

The V gene is TRBV30, the J gene TRBJ1-2; 8 nucleotides match TRBD1. J was trimmed by 3 bases and V by 7 bases; bases with no gene match: 7. Germline values: CDR1 GTSNPN, CDR2 SVGIG (reference sequence). The CDR3 consists of 13 residues. CDR3 bases: TGTGCCTCATGGACAGGGAGTGACTATGGCTACACCTTC. This encodes CASWTGSDYGYTF.

CDR3 DNA sequence: TGTGCCAGCAGTCCCGACCTGGGGTCTACTAATGAAAAACTGTTTTTT. Translating gives CASSPDLGSTNEKLFF. This sequence joins TRBV27 and TRBJ1-4; D ambiguous. The germline V gene encodes CDR1 MNHEY and CDR2 SMNVEV (reference sequence). The V gene lost 5 bases and the J gene lost 2 bases, with 15 bases spanning the gap. CDR3 length equals 16 residues. The full variable domain, in which reference TRBV27 and TRBJ1-4 provide the parts outside the CDR3, is EAQVTQNPRYLITVTGKKLTVTCSQNMNHEYMSWYRQDPGLGLRQIYYSMNVEVTDKGDVPEGYKVSRKEKRNFPLILESPSPNQTSLYFCASSPDLGSTNEKLFFGSGTQLSVL.

The genes are TRBV29-1 and TRBJ2-3; unclear D gene. V was pared by 1 base and J by 2 bases, with 10 bases between. The CDR3 extends over 14 amino acids. Germline V gene lookup returns CDR1 SQVTM and CDR2 ANQGSEA. Written as DNA, the CDR3 is TGCAGCGTTGAAGCGGGCGAGTACACAGATACGCAGTATTTT. This encodes CSVEAGEYTDTQYF.

The V gene is TRBV29-1, the J gene TRBJ2-3, with 8 bases that match TRBD1. Germline V lookup: CDR1 SQVTM, CDR2 ANQGSEA. The CDR3 covers 14 residues. The CDR3: CSGGQADKTDTQYF. The CDR3 coding sequence is TGCAGTGGGGGACAGGCCGACAAGACAGATACGCAGTATTTT.

This clone was found a few times. The chain is built from TRBV2 and TRBJ2-6, with 7 bases aligning to TRBD1. Losses at the gene ends were 6 bases for V and 3 bases for J; bases not matched to a gene: 8. Germline assignment: CDR1 SNHLY and CDR2 FYNNEI. The CDR3 length is 16 residues. CDR3: CASRDRVVNGANVLTF. DNA for the CDR3: TGTGCCAGCAGAGACAGGGTTGTGAATGGGGCCAACGTCCTGACTTTC.

The CDR3 sequence is CASSLGETPYEQYF. DNA of the CDR3: TGTGCCAGTAGTCTGGGTGAGACCCCCTACGAGCAGTACTTC. This chain links TRBV19 with TRBJ2-7; D is unresolved. Germline V gene data show CDR1 as LNHDA and CDR2 as SQIVND (reference sequence). Trimming left V 5 bases short and J 2 bases short, with 13 bases between. The CDR3 runs 14 residues.

This sequence joins TRBV2 and TRBJ2-7; D is uncertain. The germline CDR1 and CDR2 sequences are SNHLY and FYNNEI. V lost 4 bases and J 2 bases, leaving 15 bases between the germline ends. CDR3 length: 15 residues. The CDR3, as DNA: TGTGCCAGCAGTGGCTTTATAGTACGAGCCTACGAGCAGTACTTC. It translates to CASSGFIVRAYEQYF.

This chain links TRBV27 with TRBJ1-2; D perhaps matches TRBD1 (5 bases). From germline, CDR1 is MNHEY and CDR2 SMNVEV (reference sequence). The V end lost 5 bases, the J end lost 3 bases, and 10 bases lay between the germline ends. The CDR3 has 13 residues. This chain's CDR3 is CASSLRVDYGYTF. CDR3 DNA: TGTGCCAGCAGTCTCAGGGTCGACTATGGCTACACCTTC.

The chain employs TRBV4-3 and TRBJ1-4; 12 bases align to TRBD1. The CDR3 is 16 amino acids. In germline, CDR1 is LGHNA, CDR2 YSLEER. The J segment lost 8 bases and the V segment lost 3 bases, leaving 7 bases of the junction unmatched. Here the CDR3 DNA reads TGCGCCAGCAGCCAGGCGACCGGGACAGGGGGCGAAAAACTGTTTTTT. Translated: CASSQATGTGGEKLFF.

Worth noting for this clone: The junction does not match germline at one end; this may be a read error. The chain is built from TRBV30 and TRBJ2-5, with TRBD1 as a possible D gene (6 bases). Germline values: CDR1 GTSNPN, CDR2 SVGIG (reference sequence). This CDR3 has 13 amino acids. The DNA of the CDR3 is TGTGCCTGGAACCAGGCTCTGGGACAAAGGAACGACTTC. Its protein product is CAWNQALGQRNDF.